The rows below give T cell receptor beta chains drawn from one sample of a study of graft-versus-host responses after intestinal transplantation. Only in-frame clones appear in the TCRdb table, and some are missing; sequencing was by immunoSEQ multiplex PCR. This sample has approximately 85,000 clones, with over 85% found just once. No antigen has been assigned to these receptors. Here the sequenced sample was unstimulated CD8+ T cells sorted from spleen or lymph node cells, taken before transplant. The origin of the receptors is a human donor who was the organ donor for an intestinal transplant. Each CDR3 is given with its conserved first and last residue. Each record gives: J gene, clone size, D gene, V gene, CDR3 protein, CDR3 DNA. The D gene is left open where the match is weak. Clone size is shown for a subset of rows, as once, few, many or a class of expanded clone.

J: TRBJ2-1; size: .; D: .; V: TRBV28; CDR3: CASSLLVPRQWNEQFF; DNA: TGTGCCAGCAGTTTATTGGTCCCCCGACAGTGGAATGAGCAGTTCTTC
J: TRBJ1-2; size: .; D: .; V: TRBV6-1; CDR3: CASSEAPGNYGYTF; DNA: TGTGCCAGCAGTGAAGCGCCAGGCAACTATGGCTACACCTTC
J: TRBJ1-1; size: .; D: .; V: TRBV11-3; CDR3: CASSLGALGYTEAFF; DNA: TGTGCCAGCAGCTTGGGGGCCTTGGGGTACACTGAAGCTTTCTTT
J: TRBJ2-7; size: few; D: .; V: TRBV4-1; CDR3: CASSPIGGSYEQYF; DNA: TGCGCCAGCAGCCCTATAGGGGGAAGTTACGAGCAGTACTTC
J: TRBJ2-7; size: .; D: .; V: TRBV2; CDR3: CASTPLRWEQYF; DNA: TGTGCCAGCACCCCCCTGAGGTGGGAGCAGTACTTC
J: TRBJ2-7; size: .; D: TRBD1; V: TRBV29-1; CDR3: CSVEVDRGRSYEQYF; DNA: TGCAGCGTTGAAGTAGACAGGGGTAGGTCCTACGAGCAGTACTTC
J: TRBJ2-6; size: .; D: TRBD2; V: TRBV28; CDR3: CASSCLRGESGANVLTF; DNA: TGTGCCAGCAGTTGCTTGCGGGGGGAGTCTGGGGCCAACGTCCTGACTTTC
J: TRBJ1-2; size: few; D: .; V: TRBV2; CDR3: CASNGAGAEAYGYTF; DNA: TGTGCCAGCAACGGGGCGGGGGCAGAGGCCTATGGCTACACCTTC
J: TRBJ2-2; size: .; D: TRBD2; V: TRBV11-3; CDR3: CASSFGLRRGGRYTGELFF; DNA: TGTGCCAGCAGCTTTGGGTTGCGGCGGGGGGGCCGATACACCGGGGAGCTGTTTTTT
J: TRBJ1-1; size: .; D: TRBD1; V: TRBV14; CDR3: CASNQQGMNTEAFF; DNA: TGTGCCAGCAACCAACAGGGGATGAACACTGAAGCTTTCTTT
J: TRBJ2-3; size: .; D: TRBD2; V: TRBV7-2; CDR3: CASSPRLAGNLLDTQYF; DNA: TGTGCCAGCAGCCCACGCCTAGCGGGGAATCTGTTGGATACGCAGTATTTT
J: TRBJ2-1; size: .; D: .; V: TRBV7-6; CDR3: CASSLGAGYNEQFF; DNA: TGTGCCAGCAGCTTAGGCGCGGGCTACAATGAGCAGTTCTTC
J: TRBJ2-1; size: .; D: .; V: TRBV6-1; CDR3: CASSESVTTYNEQFF; DNA: TGTGCCAGCAGTGAATCGGTGACTACTTACAATGAGCAGTTCTTC
J: TRBJ2-1; size: .; D: TRBD2; V: TRBV7-2; CDR3: CASSLDSGGTSYSYNEQFF; DNA: TGTGCCAGCAGCTTAGATTCTGGGGGGACTAGCTATTCCTACAATGAGCAGTTCTTC
J: TRBJ2-1; size: .; D: TRBD1; V: TRBV7-9; CDR3: CASSLEQGGLRGREQFF; DNA: TGTGCCAGCAGCTTAGAACAGGGGGGCTTACGGGGAAGGGAGCAGTTCTTC
J: TRBJ1-5; size: .; D: .; V: TRBV13; CDR3: CASSFGDQPQHF; DNA: TGTGCCAGCAGCTTCGGAGATCAGCCCCAGCATTTT
J: TRBJ2-2; size: .; D: .; V: TRBV4-1; CDR3: CASSQDNPGSDGELFF; DNA: TGCGCCAGCAGCCAAGATAACCCGGGGTCTGACGGGGAGCTGTTTTTT
J: TRBJ2-7; size: .; D: .; V: TRBV27; CDR3: CASSAADRGEQYF; DNA: TGTGCCAGCAGCGCGGCAGACCGAGGCGAGCAGTACTTC
J: TRBJ1-1; size: once; D: TRBD1; V: TRBV29-1; CDR3: CSGRQGARSEAFF; DNA: TGCAGTGGGCGGCAGGGGGCGCGTTCTGAAGCTTTCTTT
J: TRBJ2-7; size: .; D: TRBD1; V: TRBV6-1; CDR3: CASRTGNYEQYF; DNA: TGTGCCAGCAGGACAGGGAATTACGAGCAGTACTTC
J: TRBJ2-1; size: .; D: TRBD2; V: TRBV4-2; CDR3: CASSQLAGEQFF; DNA: TGTGCCAGCAGCCAACTAGCGGGGGAGCAGTTCTTC
J: TRBJ1-1; size: .; D: .; V: TRBV28; CDR3: CASSFMADSPNTEAFF; DNA: TGTGCCAGCAGTTTCATGGCGGACAGTCCGAACACTGAAGCTTTCTTT
J: TRBJ2-3; size: once; D: TRBD2; V: TRBV5-4; CDR3: CASSLVGTSGRGVADTQYF; DNA: TGTGCCAGCAGCTTGGTAGGGACTAGCGGGAGGGGCGTGGCAGATACGCAGTATTTT
J: TRBJ2-5; size: .; D: .; V: TRBV28; CDR3: CASTSRPFGRGFLETQYF; DNA: TGTGCCAGCACCTCCCGGCCGTTCGGTAGAGGCTTTTTAGAGACCCAGTACTTC
J: TRBJ1-2; size: few; D: .; V: TRBV6-5; CDR3: CATGNDYGYTF; DNA: TGTGCCACGGGGAACGACTATGGCTACACCTTC
J: TRBJ2-7; size: few; D: TRBD1; V: TRBV5-6; CDR3: CASSPGTGRYEQYF; DNA: TGTGCCAGCAGCCCCGGGACAGGGAGGTACGAGCAGTACTTC
J: TRBJ1-2; size: .; D: .; V: TRBV7-6; CDR3: CASGPRDSDGYTF; DNA: TGTGCCAGCGGACCCCGGGACTCGGATGGCTACACCTTC
J: TRBJ1-2; size: .; D: .; V: TRBV5-4; CDR3: CASSPSRPATGQNYGYTF; DNA: TGTGCCAGCAGCCCTAGCAGACCTGCTACCGGACAGAACTATGGCTACACCTTC
J: TRBJ2-2; size: .; D: .; V: TRBV6-1; CDR3: CASSERGGAGELFF; DNA: TGTGCCAGCAGTGAAAGGGGGGGGGCCGGGGAGCTGTTTTTT
J: TRBJ2-5; size: .; D: TRBD1; V: TRBV7-8; CDR3: CASSSDTGGETQYF; DNA: TGTGCCAGCAGCTCGGATACAGGGGGCGAGACCCAGTACTTC
J: TRBJ1-5; size: .; D: .; V: TRBV7-8; CDR3: CASSLAQYAGQREPQHF; DNA: TGTGCCAGCAGCTTAGCGCAATACGCAGGGCAAAGGGAGCCCCAGCATTTT
J: TRBJ2-1; size: .; D: TRBD2; V: TRBV6-5; CDR3: CASSATSVYEQFF; DNA: TGTGCCAGCAGTGCGACTAGCGTCTATGAGCAGTTCTTC
J: TRBJ1-6; size: .; D: TRBD1; V: TRBV19; CDR3: CASSRGQGISPLHF; DNA: TGTGCCAGTAGCAGGGGACAGGGGATATCACCCCTCCACTTT
J: TRBJ1-1; size: .; D: TRBD1; V: TRBV6-5; CDR3: CASSYSEGAAFF; DNA: TGTGCCAGCAGTTACTCGGAGGGGGCAGCTTTCTTT
J: TRBJ1-5; size: .; D: .; V: TRBV18; CDR3: CASSPLPRGPQHF; DNA: TGTGCCAGCTCACCACTACCTCGGGGGCCCCAGCATTTT
J: TRBJ1-4; size: .; D: .; V: TRBV5-6; CDR3: CASSRSPGEEKLFF; DNA: TGTGCCAGCAGCCGCTCTCCAGGGGAAGAAAAACTGTTTTTT
J: TRBJ1-1; size: once; D: .; V: TRBV19; CDR3: CASRWTATTEAFF; DNA: TGTGCCAGTAGGTGGACAGCGACCACTGAAGCTTTCTTT
J: TRBJ2-3; size: .; D: TRBD2; V: TRBV6-5; CDR3: CASSYPGRGVTDTQYF; DNA: TGTGCCAGCAGTTACCCGGGGCGGGGGGTCACAGATACGCAGTATTTT
J: TRBJ1-2; size: .; D: TRBD1; V: TRBV27; CDR3: CASNNQGAGNGYTF; DNA: TGTGCCAGCAATAACCAGGGGGCTGGGAATGGCTACACCTTC
J: TRBJ2-3; size: .; D: TRBD1; V: TRBV4-1; CDR3: CASSQLTGGTDTQYF; DNA: TGCGCCAGCAGCCAGTTAACAGGGGGCACAGATACGCAGTATTTT
J: TRBJ2-3; size: .; D: TRBD2; V: TRBV9; CDR3: CASSISGGATDTQYF; DNA: TGTGCCAGCAGCATTAGCGGGGGGGCCACAGATACGCAGTATTTT
J: TRBJ1-5; size: once; D: .; V: TRBV27; CDR3: CASSPVGGNQPQHF; DNA: TGTGCCAGCAGTCCAGTCGGGGGCAATCAGCCCCAGCATTTT
J: TRBJ1-2; size: .; D: .; V: TRBV19; CDR3: CASSILAGAYGYTF; DNA: TGTGCCAGTAGTATCCTCGCGGGGGCGTATGGCTACACCTTC
J: TRBJ2-7; size: once; D: TRBD1; V: TRBV5-1; CDR3: CASSLTGGDYEQYF; DNA: TGCGCCAGCAGCTTGACAGGGGGCGATTACGAGCAGTACTTC
J: TRBJ2-7; size: .; D: .; V: TRBV11-2; CDR3: CASSLPLSEGNYEQYF; DNA: TGTGCCAGCAGCTTACCCTTGTCGGAGGGGAACTACGAGCAGTACTTC
J: TRBJ2-1; size: .; D: .; V: TRBV11-2; CDR3: CASSLLGASAYNEQFF; DNA: TGTGCCAGCAGCTTACTTGGGGCTAGCGCTTACAATGAGCAGTTCTTC
J: TRBJ2-7; size: .; D: .; V: TRBV18; CDR3: CASSPTGEQYF; DNA: TGTGCCAGCTCACCGACGGGCGAGCAGTACTTC